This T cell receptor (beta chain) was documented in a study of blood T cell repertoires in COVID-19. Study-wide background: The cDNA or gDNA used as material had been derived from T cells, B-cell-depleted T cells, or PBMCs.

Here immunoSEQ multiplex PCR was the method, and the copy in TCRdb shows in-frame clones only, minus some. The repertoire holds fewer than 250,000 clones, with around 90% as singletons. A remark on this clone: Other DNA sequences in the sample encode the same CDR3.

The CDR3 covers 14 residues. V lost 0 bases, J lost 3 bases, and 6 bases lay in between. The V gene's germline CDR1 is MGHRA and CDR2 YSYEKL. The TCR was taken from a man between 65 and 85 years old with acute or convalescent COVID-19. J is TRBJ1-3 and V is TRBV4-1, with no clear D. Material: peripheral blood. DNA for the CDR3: TGCGCCAGCAGCCAAGAGGAGAGTGGAAACACCATATATTTT. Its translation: CASSQEESGNTIYF.